This section outlines one T cell receptor (beta chain) sequence together with its context. The record originates from a study of T-cell memory formation after mild COVID-19. Germline V CDR1 and CDR2: LNHNV, YYDKDF (reference sequence). V shed 1 base, J shed 8 bases, and the junction held 7 bases outside the gene matches. The CDR3 runs to 16 residues. TCRdb recomputed calls from the 5' RACE reads with MiXCR, one row per CDR3 protein. The sample comprises hundreds of thousands of distinct CDR3 sequences, approximately 25% of which are singletons, and approximately 12% rests with the top ten. The TCR comes from an adult woman who had mild COVID-19 (a few samples of this study predate the infection). Cell type and time point are not known. The V call is TRBV15, the J call TRBJ2-1; 11 nucleotides agree with TRBD1. Sequencing was performed on PBMCs or a T cell subset sorted from them (not recorded which). The CDR3 is CATSRGRDRGADEQFF. The CDR3 DNA reads TGTGCCACCAGCAGAGGACGGGACAGGGGGGCCGATGAGCAGTTCTTC.